A single sample gave rise to the 5 T cell receptor beta chains below, sequenced in a study of shared clonotypes between healthy human individuals. Using immunoSEQ multiplex PCR, the repertoire was profiled, and TCRdb retains in-frame clones only, with some absent. The top ten clones hold roughly 0.83% of a sample with over 950,000 clones, approximately 80% of them seen once. Sequencing was carried out using memory CD4+ T cells from PBMCs. Subset given: CD45RA-negative fraction. Receptors were obtained from a man younger than 35 in good health. Some clones in this sample may be carry-over from other donors' samples.

In regard to this clone: The junction departs from germline at one end; a sequencing error may be responsible. The CDR3, as DNA: TGTGCCAGCTCACCAAGAATTTTGACAGGTACCGCCTTC. It encodes CASSPRILTGTAF. The V gene is TRBV18, the J gene TRBJ1-2; tentatively, D is TRBD1 (6 bases). Germline V CDR1 and CDR2: KGHSH, LQKENI. This CDR3 contains 13 residues.

This rearrangement joins TRBV10-3 to TRBJ1-2; D is uncertain. From germline, CDR1 is ENHRY and CDR2 SYGVKD. With 8 bases removed from V and 7 bases from J, the gap between germline ends came to 8 bases. CDR3 length equals 10 residues. CDR3 coding DNA: TGTGCCATCGGCGGGCGTGGCTACACCTTC. It codes for CAIGGRGYTF.

The count of this clone is one. V is TRBV28 and J is TRBJ1-2, with a possible D match to TRBD1 (6 bases). Germline V gene data show CDR1 as MDHEN and CDR2 as SYDVKM. CDR3 length: 13 residues. V shed 10 bases and J shed 7 bases, with 19 bases lying between them. The CDR3 protein is CATHPGGASGYTF. CDR3 sequence (DNA): TGTGCCACCCACCCCGGGGGCGCGTCTGGCTACACCTTC.

The CDR3 protein is CSARQGAPGELFF. For the CDR3, the DNA is TGCAGCGCACGACAGGGGGCGCCAGGGGAGCTGTTTTTT. The rearrangement links TRBV29-1 to TRBJ2-2; 10 bases map to TRBD1. V shed 7 bases, J shed 8 bases, and the junction held 7 bases outside the gene matches. The germline gives CDR1 SQVTM, CDR2 ANQGSEA. The CDR3 runs 13 residues.

In this sample, this clone turned up a few times. The chain couples TRBV2 to TRBJ2-1, with TRBD2 matching over 11 bases. The germline V gene has CDR1 SNHLY and CDR2 FYNNEI. CDR3 size: 16 residues. J lost 2 bases, V lost 6 bases, and 6 bases had no gene match. CDR3 DNA: TGTGCCAGCAGGGAACAGGGACTAGCGGCCTACAATGAGCAGTTCTTC. This gives the protein CASREQGLAAYNEQFF. The entire variable domain, with the rest obtained from reference TRBV2 and TRBJ2-1, is as follows: EPEVTQTPSHQVTQMGQEVILRCVPISNHLYFYWYRQILGQKVEFLVSFYNNEISEKSEIFDDQFSVERPDGSNFTLKIRSTKLEDSAMYFCASREQGLAAYNEQFFGPGTRLTVL.